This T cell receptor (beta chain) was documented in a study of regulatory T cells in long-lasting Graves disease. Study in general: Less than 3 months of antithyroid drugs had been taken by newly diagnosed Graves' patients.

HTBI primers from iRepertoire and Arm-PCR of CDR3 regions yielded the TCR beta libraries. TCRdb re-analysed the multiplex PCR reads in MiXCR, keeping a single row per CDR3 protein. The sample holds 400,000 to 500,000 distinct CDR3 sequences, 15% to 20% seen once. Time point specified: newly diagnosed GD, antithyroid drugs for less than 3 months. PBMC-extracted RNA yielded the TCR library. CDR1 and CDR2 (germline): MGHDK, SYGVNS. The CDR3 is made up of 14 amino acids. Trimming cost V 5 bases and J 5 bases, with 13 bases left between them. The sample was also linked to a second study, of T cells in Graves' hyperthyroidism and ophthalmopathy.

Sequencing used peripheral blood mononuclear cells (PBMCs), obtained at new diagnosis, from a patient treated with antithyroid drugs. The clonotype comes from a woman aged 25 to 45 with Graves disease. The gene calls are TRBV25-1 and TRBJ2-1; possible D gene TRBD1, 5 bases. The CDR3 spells CASSPAGSNNEQFF. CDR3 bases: TGTGCCAGCAGTCCGGCAGGGTCAAACAATGAGCAGTTCTTC.